A single sample gave rise to the 24 T cell receptor beta chains below, sequenced in a study of cytomegalovirus exposure and HLA in healthy donors. Vbeta (60) and Jbeta (13) primers were used in the PCR. This table comes from immunoSEQ multiplex PCR, and its TCRdb copy is limited to in-frame clones, with some not included. The sample holds approximately 150,000 clones, roughly 77% seen once. The sequenced sample was PBMCs. The source is a man aged 18 to 29 in good health and CMV-seropositive.

CDR3 sequence: CASSPGVSTDTQYF. As DNA, the CDR3 is TGTGCCAGCAGCCCGGGGGTCAGCACAGATACGCAGTATTTT. The V call is TRBV6-6, the J call TRBJ2-3, with D perhaps matching TRBD2 (6 bases). Trimming removed 6 bases at V and 0 bases at J, with 10 bases between. The CDR3 spans 14 residues. Germline CDR1 is MNHNY and CDR2 is SVGAGI (reference sequence).

The chain joins TRBV29-1 to TRBJ2-7; 8 nucleotides line up with TRBD2. Germline loops: CDR1 SQVTM, CDR2 ANQGSEA. The ends lost 5 bases at V and 1 base at J; junction bases unmatched: 4. The CDR3 extends over 13 amino acids. CDR3 protein: CSVRTSLSYEQYF. The CDR3, as DNA: TGCAGCGTTCGGACTAGCCTTTCCTACGAGCAGTACTTC.

This chain links TRBV18 with TRBJ2-6, with 8 bases lining up with TRBD2. Trimming cost V 2 bases and J 2 bases; bases outside gene matches: 8. Germline lookup yields CDR1 KGHSH and CDR2 LQKENI. The CDR3 runs 18 residues. As DNA, the CDR3 is TGTGCCAGCTCACCAATAGCGGGAAGGACCCCTGGGGCCAACGTCCTGACTTTC. This translates into CASSPIAGRTPGANVLTF.

The chain has TRBV19 and TRBJ1-4; perhaps TRBD1 as D (6 bases). Trimming took 6 bases from V and 8 from J, leaving 10 bases between them. Germline CDR1 and CDR2: LNHDA and SQIVND (reference sequence). This CDR3 is 12 amino acids long. The CDR3 coding sequence is TGTGCCAGTAGACAGAGGGGGGAAAAACTGTTTTTT. Its translation: CASRQRGEKLFF. The full variable domain, rest sourced from reference TRBV19 and TRBJ1-4, is DGGITQSPKYLFRKEGQNVTLSCEQNLNHDAMYWYRQDPGQGLRLIYYSQIVNDFQKGDIAEGYSVSREKKESFPLTVTSAQKNPTAFYLCASRQRGEKLFFGSGTQLSVL.

The chain recombines TRBV7-8 with TRBJ2-7; TRBD1 matches at 10 bases. Trimming took 5 bases from V and 5 from J; bases not matched to a gene: 9. The CDR3 spans 15 residues. CDR1 is SGHVS, CDR2 FQNEAQ, per germline. The CDR3 here is CASSVPGQGRDEQYF. The CDR3 bases are TGTGCCAGCAGCGTCCCGGGACAGGGGAGGGACGAGCAGTACTTC.

J is TRBJ1-1 and V is TRBV30; D is unresolved. Per the germline V gene, CDR1 is GTSNPN and CDR2 is SVGIG (reference sequence). The CDR3 spans 15 residues. The V end lost 0 bases, the J end lost 0 bases, and 11 bases lay between the germline ends. CDR3 loop: CAWSVRSRLNTEAFF. CDR3 sequence (DNA): TGTGCCTGGAGTGTTAGAAGCAGGTTGAACACTGAAGCTTTCTTT.

This chain links TRBV7-3 with TRBJ2-3, with D possibly being TRBD2 (6 bases). CDR3 length: 16 amino acids. Deletions cut 5 bases from V and 4 bases from J, with 19 bases between. CDR1 and CDR2 (germline): SGHTA, FQGTGA. The CDR3 loop reads CASSPEFGGKADTQYF. In nucleotides, the CDR3 is TGTGCCAGCAGCCCTGAGTTCGGCGGGAAGGCAGATACGCAGTATTTT.

This clone turned up a few times. This likely reflects a read error, since a far larger clone is one base away. J is TRBJ2-7 and V is TRBV11-1; 10 nucleotides match TRBD1. The V segment lost 1 base and the J segment 6 bases; nucleotides outside the gene matches: 12. CDR1 and CDR2 from the germline V gene are SGHAT and FQDESV (reference sequence). The CDR3 contains 17 residues. The CDR3 sequence is CASSLGLLGQGSFEQYF. CDR3 DNA: TGTGCCAGCAGCTTAGGGCTACTGGGACAGGGGTCGTTCGAGCAGTACTTC.

The chain joins TRBV30 to TRBJ2-1, with 9 bases matching TRBD2. The CDR3 covers 14 residues. The junction had 7 bases not matched to a gene; V was cut back by 4 bases and J by 6 bases. The germline V gene has CDR1 GTSNPN and CDR2 SVGIG (reference sequence). CDR3 protein: CAWNVAGAGNEQFF. CDR3 nucleotides: TGTGCCTGGAATGTAGCGGGGGCCGGCAATGAGCAGTTCTTC.

The rearrangement uses TRBV6-4 and TRBJ1-1, with D perhaps TRBD1 (5 bases). With 4 bases removed from V and 4 bases from J, the gap between germline ends came to 16 bases. Germline V CDR1 and CDR2: MRHNA, SNTAGT. The CDR3 contains 15 residues. As DNA, the CDR3 is TGTGCCAGCAGTGCCGTTTCAGCAGGGCCCACTGAAGCTTTCTTT. It codes for CASSAVSAGPTEAFF.

The V call is TRBV7-3, the J call TRBJ2-7, with D possibly TRBD1 on 6 matching bases. The ends were cut back, 2 bases at V and 3 bases at J, with 14 bases in the middle. The CDR3 runs 15 residues. Per germline, CDR1 SGHTA and CDR2 FQGTGA. As DNA, the CDR3 is TGTGCCAGCAGCTTATACCAGGGGCCAATCTACGAGCAGTACTTC. As protein: CASSLYQGPIYEQYF.

The chain couples TRBV15 to TRBJ1-2; TRBD1 matches at 7 bases. J gave up 6 bases and V 0 bases, and 4 bases lay outside the gene matches. The germline V gene has CDR1 LNHNV and CDR2 YYDKDF (reference sequence). The length of the CDR3 is 14 residues. CDR3 region: CATSRDLTGNGYTF. The CDR3 region has the DNA TGTGCCACCAGCAGAGATTTGACAGGGAATGGCTACACCTTC.

V gene TRBV15 combines with J gene TRBJ2-3; 11 bases agree with TRBD2. The CDR3 is 17 residues long. Trimming at V came to 9 bases and at J to 0 bases, leaving 11 bases not matched to a gene. CDR1 and CDR2 from the germline V gene are LNHNV and YYDKDF (reference sequence). CDR3 nucleotide sequence: TGTGCCACGTCTAGGCGCGGGACTAGCGGTAGCACAGATACGCAGTATTTT. Translated, it gives CATSRRGTSGSTDTQYF.

V and J are TRBV19 and TRBJ1-2, with 11 positions matching TRBD1. This CDR3 comprises 15 residues. Germline CDR1 and CDR2: LNHDA and SQIVND (reference sequence). The junction had 5 bases not matched to a gene; V was cut back by 4 bases and J by 4 bases. In DNA, the CDR3 is TGTGCCAGTAGTAGGACAGGGGGCAATCTCTATGGCTACACCTTC. This translates into CASSRTGGNLYGYTF. Filled out from reference TRBV19 and TRBJ1-2, the complete variable domain reads DGGITQSPKYLFRKEGQNVTLSCEQNLNHDAMYWYRQDPGQGLRLIYYSQIVNDFQKGDIAEGYSVSREKKESFPLTVTSAQKNPTAFYLCASSRTGGNLYGYTFGSGTRLTVV.

This chain joins TRBV5-1 and TRBJ2-7, with D possibly TRBD2 on 6 matching bases. V dropped 0 bases and J dropped 1 base, with 14 bases sitting between them. Germline CDR1 reads SGHRS; CDR2 reads YFSETQ. This CDR3 spans 16 amino acids. CDR3 loop: CASSLAAGLFSYEQYF. In DNA form, the CDR3 reads TGCGCCAGCAGCTTGGCTGCGGGATTGTTTTCCTACGAGCAGTACTTC.

This sequence joins TRBV18 and TRBJ1-3, with 8 bases aligning to TRBD1. V dropped 5 bases and J dropped 2; count of bases not matched to a gene: 2. Germline V CDR1 and CDR2: KGHSH, LQKENI. This CDR3 has 14 amino acids. CDR3 amino acids: CASSTDRAGNTIYF. The CDR3 DNA is TGTGCCAGCTCAACGGACAGGGCTGGAAACACCATATATTTT.

CDR3 sequence (DNA): TGTGCTAGTGGTTCCTTTAGCGGGGGGTTATACAATGAGCAGTTCTTC. Translation: CASGSFSGGLYNEQFF. This chain links TRBV12-5 with TRBJ2-1, with 10 bases lining up with TRBD2. CDR1 and CDR2 (germline): LGHNT, FRNRAP. Germline trimming cut 4 bases from V and 4 bases from J; bases unmatched to any gene: 7. The CDR3 contains 16 residues.

The V and J genes are TRBV28 and TRBJ2-7, with D perhaps TRBD1 (5 bases). The CDR3 is made up of 14 amino acids. Trimming took off 6 bases at V and 3 bases at J, with 15 bases between the two ends. CDR1 and CDR2 (germline): MDHEN, SYDVKM. CDR3: CASSPIGVGYEQYF. The CDR3 nucleotides read TGTGCCAGCAGCCCAATAGGGGTGGGCTACGAGCAGTACTTC.

The chain combines TRBV19 with TRBJ2-1; the match to TRBD2 covers 9 bases. The ends lost 4 bases at V and 3 bases at J; junction bases unmatched: 1. CDR1 LNHDA and CDR2 SQIVND come from the germline V gene (reference sequence). The CDR3 is made up of 14 amino acids. The CDR3: CASSTSGVYNEQFF. The CDR3 DNA follows: TGTGCCAGTAGTACTAGCGGGGTCTACAATGAGCAGTTCTTC.

V usage is TRBV30 and J usage is TRBJ2-6; D possibly corresponds to TRBD1 (6 bases). CDR3 length equals 15 residues. Per germline, CDR1 GTSNPN and CDR2 SVGIG (reference sequence). The ends were cut back, 3 bases at V and 0 bases at J, with 9 bases in the middle. The CDR3 loop reads CAWSGQSSGANVLTF. In DNA form, the CDR3 reads TGTGCCTGGAGCGGACAGTCCTCTGGGGCCAACGTCCTGACTTTC.

V is TRBV7-9 and J is TRBJ2-1, with unresolved D. V lost 5 bases and J lost 7, with 15 bases in between. This CDR3 has 14 amino acids. Per germline, CDR1 SEHNR and CDR2 FQNEAQ (reference sequence). CDR3 amino acids: CASSPRRLGNEQFF. The CDR3 DNA reads TGTGCCAGCAGCCCGCGTCGACTTGGAAATGAGCAGTTCTTC.

This rearrangement joins TRBV19 to TRBJ2-7; D is possibly TRBD2 (5 bases). V was shortened by 6 bases and J by 7 bases, with 16 bases between the two germline ends. The CDR3 contains 13 residues. In germline, CDR1 is LNHDA, CDR2 SQIVND (reference sequence). CDR3 region: CASRPPGRGEQYF. Here the CDR3 DNA reads TGTGCCAGTAGACCCCCTGGACGAGGGGAGCAGTACTTC.

Concerning this clone itself: One end of the junction does not line up with germline, which may come from a read error. The chain combines TRBV13 with TRBJ2-3; weak D call: TRBD2 (6 bases). The CDR3 is 16 amino acids. The V gene's germline CDR1 is PRHDT and CDR2 FYEKMQ (reference sequence). For the CDR3, the DNA is TGTGCCCGCAGCCCCAGGGACTTGGCTAGCACAGATACGCAGTATTTT. Its protein is CARSPRDLASTDTQYF.

This chain connects TRBV28 to TRBJ2-1; no reliable D call. The CDR3 runs 12 residues. CDR1 is MDHEN, CDR2 SYDVKM, per germline. The CDR3 protein is CVTAGRYNEQFF. The CDR3 DNA follows: TGTGTAACAGCTGGCCGCTACAATGAGCAGTTCTTC.